The present entry profiles one TCR beta chain with its context. The antigen remains undetermined. V shed 2 bases, J shed 3 bases, and the junction held 11 bases outside the gene matches. The length of the CDR3 is 17 residues. The germline CDR1 and CDR2 sequences are MGHRA and YSYEKL. Random hexamers primed reverse transcription of about 0.5 to 1 ug RNA. Amplification of TCR beta CDR3 by immunoSEQ multiplex PCR spanned 54 Vbeta and 13 Jbeta. TCRdb reprocessed the immunoSEQ multiplex PCR reads via MiXCR and lists one record per CDR3 protein. The sample shows 150,000 to 200,000 distinct CDR3 sequences, 75% to 95% of them seen only once. This sample stems from a study of CD8 T cells in Susac syndrome. About the research overall: Within the sequenced Susac syndrome patient group, five or six exhibited active disease and eight were in remission. Broader study findings: CD4+ T cell repertoires in Susac syndrome exhibited no evidence of clonal expansion.

Source material: CD4+ T cells from PBMCs. The chain combines TRBV4-1 with TRBJ2-7, with 9 positions matching TRBD1. The source of this sequence is a human donor with Susac syndrome. The CDR3 loop is CASSQITGGSGYYEQYF. As DNA, the CDR3 is TGCGCCAGCAGCCAAATAACAGGGGGCTCCGGCTACTACGAGCAGTACTTC.